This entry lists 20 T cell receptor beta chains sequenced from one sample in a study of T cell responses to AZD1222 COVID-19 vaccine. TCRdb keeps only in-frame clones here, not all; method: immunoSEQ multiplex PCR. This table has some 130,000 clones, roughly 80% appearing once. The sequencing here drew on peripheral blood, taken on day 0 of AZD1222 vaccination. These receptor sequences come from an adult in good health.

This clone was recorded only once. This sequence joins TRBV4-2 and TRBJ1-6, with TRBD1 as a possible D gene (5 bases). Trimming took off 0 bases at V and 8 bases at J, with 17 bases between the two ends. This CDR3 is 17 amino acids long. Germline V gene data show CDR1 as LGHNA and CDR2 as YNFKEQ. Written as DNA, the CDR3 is TGTGCCAGCAGCCAAGAGGGCCCGGGGGTACTCTATTCACCCCTCCACTTT. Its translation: CASSQEGPGVLYSPLHF.

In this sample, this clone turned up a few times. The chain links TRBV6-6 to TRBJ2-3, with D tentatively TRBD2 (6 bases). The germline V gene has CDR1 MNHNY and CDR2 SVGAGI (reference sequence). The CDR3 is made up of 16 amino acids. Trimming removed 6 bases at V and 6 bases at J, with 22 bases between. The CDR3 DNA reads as TGTGCCAGCAGATACCTTCTCGGCGGGGCTAGGGATACGCAGTATTTT. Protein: CASRYLLGGARDTQYF.

CDR3 in amino acids: CASSLRTAGGEQYF. CDR3 nucleotide sequence: TGTGCCAGCAGCTTAAGGACCGCCGGCGGCGAGCAGTACTTC. The chain employs TRBV13 and TRBJ2-7; no clear D gene. With 2 bases removed from V and 6 bases from J, the gap between germline ends came to 14 bases. CDR1 and CDR2 (germline): PRHDT, FYEKMQ (reference sequence). The CDR3 loop spans 14 amino acids.

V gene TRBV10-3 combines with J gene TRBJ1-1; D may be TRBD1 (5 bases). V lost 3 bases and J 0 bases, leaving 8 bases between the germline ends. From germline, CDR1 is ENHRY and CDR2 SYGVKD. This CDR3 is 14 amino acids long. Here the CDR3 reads CAISDRAMNTEAFF. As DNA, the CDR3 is TGTGCCATCAGTGACAGGGCCATGAACACTGAAGCTTTCTTT.

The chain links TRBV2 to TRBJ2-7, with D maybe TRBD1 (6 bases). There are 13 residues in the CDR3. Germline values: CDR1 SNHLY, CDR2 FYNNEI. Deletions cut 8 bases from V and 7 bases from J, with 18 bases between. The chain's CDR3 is CASLLGRTAEQYF. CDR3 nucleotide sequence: TGTGCCAGCTTACTAGGACGGACAGCGGAGCAGTACTTC.

CDR3 DNA sequence: TGTGCCAGCAGTCAAGATCTTGATTTTGAGCGTACGTACACTGAAGCTTTCTTT. Amino acid sequence: CASSQDLDFERTYTEAFF. The rearrangement uses TRBV5-4 and TRBJ1-1; D is ambiguous. Germline loops: CDR1 SGHNT, CDR2 YYREEE (reference sequence). The V end was cut by 5 bases, the J end by 3 bases, with 26 bases between. The CDR3 is made up of 18 amino acids.

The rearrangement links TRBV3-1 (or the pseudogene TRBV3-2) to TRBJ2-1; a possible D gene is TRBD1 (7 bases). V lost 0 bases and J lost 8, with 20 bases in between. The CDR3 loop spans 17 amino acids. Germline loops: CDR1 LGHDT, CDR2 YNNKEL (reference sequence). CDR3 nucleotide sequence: TGTGCCAGCAGCCAAGATATTGGCAGGGGGGTCTTGGATGAGCAGTTCTTC. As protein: CASSQDIGRGVLDEQFF.

The DNA for the CDR3 is TGCGCCAGCAGCTTGGGGGGACAAGATTATGGCTACACCTTC. Its translation is CASSLGGQDYGYTF. The chain links TRBV5-1 to TRBJ1-2, with D tentatively TRBD1 (6 bases). CDR3 length: 14 residues. V shed 0 bases and J shed 5 bases, with 11 bases lying between them. Germline-derived CDR1 and CDR2 are SGHRS and YFSETQ. Variable domain in full (rest from reference TRBV5-1 and TRBJ1-2): KAGVTQTPRYLIKTRGQQVTLSCSPISGHRSVSWYQQTPGQGLQFLFEYFSETQRNKGNFPGRFSGRQFSNSRSEMNVSTLELGDSALYLCASSLGGQDYGYTFGSGTRLTVV.

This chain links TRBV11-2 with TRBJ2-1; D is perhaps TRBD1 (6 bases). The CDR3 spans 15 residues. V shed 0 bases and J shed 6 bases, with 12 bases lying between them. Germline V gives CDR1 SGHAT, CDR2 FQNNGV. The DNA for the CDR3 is TGTGCCAGCAGCTTAGATATTACAGGGATCAATGAGCAGTTCTTC. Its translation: CASSLDITGINEQFF. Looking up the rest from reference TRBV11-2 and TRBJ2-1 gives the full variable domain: EAGVAQSPRYKIIEKRQSVAFWCNPISGHATLYWYQQILGQGPKLLIQFQNNGVVDDSQLPKDRFSAERLKGVDSTLKIQPAKLEDSAVYLCASSLDITGINEQFFGPGTRLTVL.

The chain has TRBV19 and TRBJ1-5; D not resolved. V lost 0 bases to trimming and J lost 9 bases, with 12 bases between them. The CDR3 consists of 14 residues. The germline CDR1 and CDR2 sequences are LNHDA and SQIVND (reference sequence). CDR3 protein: CASSIDRGAGPQHF. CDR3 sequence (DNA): TGTGCCAGTAGTATAGATAGAGGCGCGGGGCCCCAGCATTTT.

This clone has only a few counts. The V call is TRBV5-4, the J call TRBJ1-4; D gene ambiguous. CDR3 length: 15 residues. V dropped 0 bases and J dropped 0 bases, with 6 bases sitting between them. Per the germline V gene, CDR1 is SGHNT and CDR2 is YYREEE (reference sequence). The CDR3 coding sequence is TGTGCCAGCAGCTTGGACCTAGCAACTAATGAAAAACTGTTTTTT. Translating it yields CASSLDLATNEKLFF.

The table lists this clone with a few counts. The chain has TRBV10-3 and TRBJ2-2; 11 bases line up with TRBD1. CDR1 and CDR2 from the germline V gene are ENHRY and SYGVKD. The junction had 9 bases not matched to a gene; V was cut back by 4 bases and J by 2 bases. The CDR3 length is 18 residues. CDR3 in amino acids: CAISGSGQGVLNTGELFF. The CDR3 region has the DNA TGTGCCATCAGTGGTTCGGGACAGGGGGTCCTAAACACCGGGGAGCTGTTTTTT.

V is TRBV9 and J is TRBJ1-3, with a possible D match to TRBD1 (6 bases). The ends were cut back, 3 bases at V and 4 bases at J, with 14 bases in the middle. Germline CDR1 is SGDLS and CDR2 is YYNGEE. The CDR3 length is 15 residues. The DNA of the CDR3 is TGTGCCAGCAGCGCACAGGGTGCAGGCGGAAACACCATATATTTT. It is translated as CASSAQGAGGNTIYF.

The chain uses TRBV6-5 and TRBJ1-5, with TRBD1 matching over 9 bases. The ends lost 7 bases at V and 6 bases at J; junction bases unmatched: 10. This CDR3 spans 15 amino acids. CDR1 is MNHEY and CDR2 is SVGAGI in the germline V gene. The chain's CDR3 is CASNPPDRGRQPQHF. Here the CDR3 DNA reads TGTGCCAGCAACCCTCCGGACAGGGGCCGTCAGCCCCAGCATTTT.

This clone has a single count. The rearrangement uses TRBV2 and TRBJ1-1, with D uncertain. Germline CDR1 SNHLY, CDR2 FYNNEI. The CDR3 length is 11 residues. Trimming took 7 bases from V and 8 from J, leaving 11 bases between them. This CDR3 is CASTPTREAFF. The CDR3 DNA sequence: TGTGCCAGCACCCCGACCCGGGAAGCTTTCTTT.

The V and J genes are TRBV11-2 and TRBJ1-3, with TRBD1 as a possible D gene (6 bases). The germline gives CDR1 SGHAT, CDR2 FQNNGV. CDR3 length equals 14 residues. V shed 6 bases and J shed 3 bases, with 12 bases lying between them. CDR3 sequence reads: CASSLQGLGNTIYF. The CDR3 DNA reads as TGTGCCAGCAGTTTACAGGGACTTGGAAACACCATATATTTT.

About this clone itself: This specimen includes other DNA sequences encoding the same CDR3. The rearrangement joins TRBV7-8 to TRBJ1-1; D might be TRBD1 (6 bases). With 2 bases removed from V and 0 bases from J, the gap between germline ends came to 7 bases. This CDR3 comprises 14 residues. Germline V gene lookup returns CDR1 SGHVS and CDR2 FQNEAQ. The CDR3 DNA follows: TGTGCCAGCAGCTTACAGGGGTTGAACACTGAAGCTTTCTTT. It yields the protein CASSLQGLNTEAFF.

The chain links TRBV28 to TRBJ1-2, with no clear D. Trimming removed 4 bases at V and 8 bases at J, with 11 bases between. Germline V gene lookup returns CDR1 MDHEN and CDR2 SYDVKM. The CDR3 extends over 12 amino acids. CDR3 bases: TGTGCCAGCAGTTGGGCCGAACGAGGCTACACCTTC. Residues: CASSWAERGYTF.

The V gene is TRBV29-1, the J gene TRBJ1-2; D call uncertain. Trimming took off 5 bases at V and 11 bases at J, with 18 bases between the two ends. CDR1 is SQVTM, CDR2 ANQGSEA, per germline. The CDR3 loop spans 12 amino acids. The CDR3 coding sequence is TGCAGCGTTCAGAGACAAACTATGGGTTACACCTTC. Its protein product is CSVQRQTMGYTF.

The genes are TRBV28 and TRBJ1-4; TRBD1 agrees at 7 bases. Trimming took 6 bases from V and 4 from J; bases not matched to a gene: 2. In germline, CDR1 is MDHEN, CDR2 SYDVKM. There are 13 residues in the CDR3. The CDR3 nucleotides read TGTGCCAGCAGGGGACAGAATAATGAAAAACTGTTTTTT. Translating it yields CASRGQNNEKLFF.